Only a few counts were recorded for the clone carrying this T cell receptor beta chain. Antigen: not known. The sample comes from a study of identical twins. Study conclusions and caveats: Diverse VJ usage suggested most zero-insertion clonotypes were not invariant T cells. Not following the same donors, the study drew its conclusions from cross-sectional statistical analysis.

Template switching, a step in the protocol, added a universal primer site, and cDNA carried unique molecular identifiers. TCRdb fed the 5' RACE reads into MiXCR, producing one record per CDR3 protein. The repertoire holds under 400,000 distinct CDR3 sequences, with 8.5% to 10% as singletons. This CDR3 spans 13 amino acids. Germline lookup yields CDR1 LGHDT and CDR2 YNNKEL (reference sequence). V shed 1 base and J shed 6 bases, with 9 bases lying between them. The V call is TRBV3-1, the J call TRBJ1-1; no definite D call. This sequence originates from a woman aged 50 to 60 in good health. Sequences were obtained from naive T cells sorted from blood. The CDR3 DNA sequence: TGTGCCAGCAGCCAAGGGTCGGGAGCTGAAGCTTTCTTT. This gives the protein CASSQGSGAEAFF.